This T cell receptor (beta chain) was observed in a study of radiotherapy plus CTLA-4 blockade in lung cancer. Profiling relied on immunoSEQ multiplex PCR, and the TCRdb table lists in-frame clones only, not all of them. Among more than 100,000 clones listed, more than 80% were seen once. There are 15 residues in the CDR3. Germline V gives CDR1 ENHRY, CDR2 SYGVKD. The V end was cut by 0 bases, the J end by 0 bases, with 9 bases between. The TCR was taken from a human donor with non-small cell lung cancer that progressed on radiotherapy plus ipilimumab. The chain has TRBV10-3 and TRBJ2-7; the D is unclear. This sample comprised peripheral blood, obtained from a patient treated with radiotherapy plus ipilimumab. The CDR3 spells CAISESGSFSYEQYF. CDR3 coding DNA: TGTGCCATCAGTGAGTCGGGCAGTTTCTCCTACGAGCAGTACTTC.